This TCR beta chain was recorded in a study of control samples from healthy donors and cancer patients. Sequencing used immunoSEQ multiplex PCR; TCRdb keeps in-frame clones, though not all of them. The repertoire consists of about 130,000 clones, with 90% to 95% occurring once and the leading ten covering about 14%. In germline, CDR1 is SGHTA, CDR2 FQGNSA. This CDR3 contains 15 residues. The V segment lost 4 bases and the J segment 3 bases; nucleotides outside the gene matches: 4. Sequencing used PBMCs. The receptor's source is a man aged 60-69 years with colorectal cancer. J is TRBJ2-3 and V is TRBV7-2; 10 bases are shared with TRBD2. The chain's CDR3 is CASSSGLAPTDTQYF. DNA of the CDR3: TGTGCCAGCAGCTCGGGACTAGCGCCTACAGATACGCAGTATTTT.